The 13 T cell receptor beta chains below come from one sample, sequenced in a study of CD8+ T cells in alopecia areata. TCR sequencing used cDNA made by reverse transcription of extracted RNA. Data came from immunoSEQ multiplex PCR; TCRdb stores just in-frame clones and leaves some out. Among around 120,000 clones listed, 58% were seen once. Documented treatment: oral pan-JAK inhibitor, 5-10 mg twice daily. This specimen consisted of CD8+ T cells sorted from blood, obtained at week 4, from a patient treated with tofacitinib. The source is a human donor with alopecia areata.

This sequence joins TRBV30 and TRBJ2-7; no definite D call. The CDR3 covers 14 residues. The germline V gene encodes CDR1 GTSNPN and CDR2 SVGIG (reference sequence). Trimming left V 4 bases short and J 1 base short, with 14 bases between. CDR3 sequence (DNA): TGTGCCTGGACCCCGTTGGCACAGTCCTACGAGCAGTACTTC. Translating gives CAWTPLAQSYEQYF.

This clone was recorded a few times. This CDR3 is also generated by other DNA sequences in the sample. V is TRBV29-1 and J is TRBJ2-5; D remains unclear. This CDR3 has 11 amino acids. Deletions cut 3 bases from V and 3 bases from J, with 5 bases between. Germline lookup yields CDR1 SQVTM and CDR2 ANQGSEA. The DNA for the CDR3 is TGCAGCGTTGAGGGTGAAGAGACCCAGTACTTC. Translation: CSVEGEETQYF.

The CDR3 nucleotides read TGTGCCAGATTCACCTCTAACTATGGCTACACCTTC. As protein: CARFTSNYGYTF. The chain links TRBV30 to TRBJ1-2; no firm D call. CDR1 is GTSNPN, CDR2 SVGIG, per germline (reference sequence). Trimming stripped 8 bases from V and 0 bases from J, with 10 bases between. The length of the CDR3 is 12 residues.

The chain has TRBV5-6 and TRBJ1-5; possibly TRBD1 for D (5 bases). V shed 1 base and J shed 11 bases, with 13 bases lying between them. Germline assignment: CDR1 SGHDT and CDR2 YYEEEE. The CDR3 runs to 13 residues. The CDR3 bases are TGTGCCAGCAGCTTGAACGGGGGACGAGCCCAGCATTTT. This sequence encodes CASSLNGGRAQHF.

This chain joins TRBV30 and TRBJ2-7; D uncertain. Per germline, CDR1 GTSNPN and CDR2 SVGIG (reference sequence). The CDR3 is 13 amino acids. Trimming stripped 5 bases from V and 0 bases from J, with 11 bases between. The CDR3 sequence is CAWLSPTSYEQYF. The CDR3 DNA reads as TGTGCCTGGTTGTCCCCTACCTCCTACGAGCAGTACTTC.

This chain connects TRBV27 to TRBJ1-2; 9 nucleotides agree with TRBD1. Germline trimming cut 4 bases from V and 3 bases from J; bases unmatched to any gene: 6. Germline V gene sequence: CDR1 MNHEY, CDR2 SMNVEV (reference sequence). This CDR3 comprises 15 residues. The CDR3 spells CASSSNRDRDYGYTF. The CDR3 nucleotides are TGTGCCAGCAGTTCGAACCGGGACAGGGACTATGGCTACACCTTC.

This clone was found a few times. The chain uses TRBV19 and TRBJ1-1; D is unresolved. This CDR3 spans 13 amino acids. V lost 5 bases and J lost 1, with 8 bases in between. In germline, CDR1 is LNHDA, CDR2 SQIVND (reference sequence). CDR3 amino acids: CASSLPTNTEAFF. The CDR3 DNA reads TGTGCCAGTAGTCTTCCAACGAACACTGAAGCTTTCTTT.

In its sample, this clone was seen a few times. CDR3 nucleotides: TGTGCCAGCAGTCTACTAGCGGGGAATCAAGAGACCCAGTACTTC. Residues: CASSLLAGNQETQYF. The chain uses TRBV2 and TRBJ2-5; 10 bases are a match to TRBD2. Germline CDR1 is SNHLY and CDR2 is FYNNEI. Trimming removed 5 bases from V and 2 bases from J; junction bases left unmatched: 5. The CDR3 has 15 residues.

The V gene is TRBV30, the J gene TRBJ2-1; 8 nucleotides line up with TRBD1. Germline V lookup: CDR1 GTSNPN, CDR2 SVGIG (reference sequence). J gave up 6 bases and V 4 bases, and 11 bases lay outside the gene matches. The CDR3 contains 15 residues. The CDR3 DNA follows: TGTGCCTGGATCGCCCCCGGACAGGGTGCCAATGAGCAGTTCTTC. Amino acids: CAWIAPGQGANEQFF. Using reference TRBV30 and TRBJ2-1 for the parts outside the CDR3, the full variable domain is SQTIHQWPATLVQPVGSPLSLECTVEGTSNPNLYWYRQAAGRGLQLLFYSVGIGQISSEVPQNLSASRPQDRQFILSSKKLLLSDSGFYLCAWIAPGQGANEQFFGPGTRLTVL.

This clone was observed a handful of times. The chain combines TRBV6-5 with TRBJ2-7; no firm D call. Trimming shortened V by 10 bases and J by 2 bases, and 6 bases separated the two germline ends. CDR1 and CDR2 from the germline V gene are MNHEY and SVGAGI. The CDR3 runs 10 residues. CDR3 bases: TGTGCCATTGGAACCTACGAGCAGTACTTC. Translation: CAIGTYEQYF.

As to this clone: Other DNA sequences in this sample translate to the same CDR3. The rearrangement joins TRBV29-1 to TRBJ2-1; 12 bases are a match to TRBD2. V lost 6 bases, J lost 3 bases, and 0 bases stayed unmatched. This CDR3 comprises 13 residues. CDR1 and CDR2 (germline): SQVTM, ANQGSEA. The CDR3 sequence: CSVGLAGYNEQFF. The CDR3 DNA is TGCAGCGTGGGACTAGCGGGCTACAATGAGCAGTTCTTC.

The chain uses TRBV5-1 and TRBJ2-3, with unresolved D. Germline V gives CDR1 SGHRS, CDR2 YFSETQ. V gave up 4 bases and J gave up 6 bases, with 12 bases separating them. The CDR3 contains 13 residues. CDR3 DNA sequence: TGCGCCAGCAGCATTAACCTGAGGGATACGCAGTATTTT. This codes for CASSINLRDTQYF.

The chain recombines TRBV29-1 with TRBJ1-2; D is unresolved. CDR1 SQVTM and CDR2 ANQGSEA come from the germline V gene. The CDR3 has 13 amino acids. Trimming removed 0 bases from V and 4 bases from J, with 9 bases in between. CDR3 residues: CSVEEWAGYGYTF. The CDR3 DNA reads as TGCAGCGTTGAAGAATGGGCCGGCTATGGCTACACCTTC.